The next 23 T cell receptor beta chains were all read from a single sample in a study of T cell changes during pregnancy in multiple sclerosis. Produced via immunoSEQ multiplex PCR; TCRdb's table is partial and in-frame only. Found here are about 44,000 clones, approximately 91% of them singletons; the top ten hold roughly 0.53%. Source: CD4+ T cells from peripheral blood mononuclear cells, taken in the first trimester of pregnancy. The receptors originated from a female donor with multiple sclerosis, enrolled in a pregnancy study.

This clone was counted once. The identical CDR3 is also encoded by other nucleotide sequences in the sample. The CDR3 sequence: CAWRTGRNEKLFF. The CDR3 nucleotides read TGTGCCTGGAGGACAGGTCGGAATGAAAAACTGTTTTTT. This rearrangement joins TRBV30 to TRBJ1-4, with a tentative D call TRBD1 (6 bases). There are 13 residues in the CDR3. V lost 3 bases to trimming and J lost 5 bases, with 10 bases between them. Germline V gene lookup returns CDR1 GTSNPN and CDR2 SVGIG (reference sequence).

The V and J genes are TRBV6-6 and TRBJ1-5; 7 nucleotides match TRBD1. The V gene end was trimmed by 7 bases and the J gene end by 4 bases; junction bases not matched to a gene: 7. CDR1 and CDR2 (germline): MNHNY, SVGAGI (reference sequence). The CDR3 consists of 14 residues. CDR3 loop: CASNDRERNQPQHF. The CDR3, as DNA: TGTGCCAGCAACGACAGGGAAAGGAATCAGCCCCAGCATTTT.

The chain employs TRBV19 and TRBJ1-5, with 10 positions matching TRBD1. Germline CDR1 is LNHDA and CDR2 is SQIVND (reference sequence). The J segment lost 4 bases and the V segment lost 5 bases, leaving 2 bases of the junction unmatched. The CDR3 is 14 residues long. The CDR3 reads CASSWDRGNQPQHF. The CDR3 DNA follows: TGTGCCAGTAGTTGGGACAGGGGTAATCAGCCCCAGCATTTT.

The gene calls are TRBV28 and TRBJ1-2; D uncertain. CDR3 size: 17 residues. V was cut by 6 bases and J by 0 bases, with 20 bases left in between. The V gene's germline CDR1 is MDHEN and CDR2 SYDVKM. CDR3 bases: TGTGCCAGCAGCGATCCCCGGGGTCTAAACCCTAACTATGGCTACACCTTC. Encoded protein: CASSDPRGLNPNYGYTF.

This chain joins TRBV20-1 and TRBJ2-3, with D tentatively TRBD1 (5 bases). This CDR3 is 11 amino acids long. V was cut by 3 bases and J by 5 bases, with 6 bases left in between. Germline CDR1 DFQATT, CDR2 SNEGSKA (reference sequence). The CDR3 DNA is TGCAGTGCTAGCCAGGGAGATACGCAGTATTTT. It codes for CSASQGDTQYF.

The V call is TRBV7-6, the J call TRBJ2-7; 13 positions agree with TRBD2. The J segment lost 0 bases and the V segment lost 5 bases, leaving 10 bases of the junction unmatched. Germline CDR1 is SGHVS and CDR2 is FNYEAQ. The CDR3 is 18 amino acids. This CDR3 reads CASSPSLGLAGASYEQYF. The CDR3 bases are TGTGCCAGCAGCCCCAGTTTAGGACTAGCGGGGGCCTCCTACGAGCAGTACTTC.

The chain joins TRBV30 to TRBJ2-7; D is uncertain. This CDR3 region has 13 residues. Germline CDR1 reads GTSNPN; CDR2 reads SVGIG (reference sequence). V shed 2 bases and J shed 1 base, with 9 bases lying between them. In DNA, the CDR3 is TGTGCCTGGAGTCGTGGGCTGTCCTACGAGCAGTACTTC. Protein product: CAWSRGLSYEQYF. The whole variable domain, filled in from reference TRBV30 and TRBJ2-7, reads SQTIHQWPATLVQPVGSPLSLECTVEGTSNPNLYWYRQAAGRGLQLLFYSVGIGQISSEVPQNLSASRPQDRQFILSSKKLLLSDSGFYLCAWSRGLSYEQYFGPGTRLTVT.

The chain employs TRBV7-6 and TRBJ2-5; 14 nucleotides line up with TRBD2. J lost 8 bases, V lost 5 bases, and 4 bases had no gene match. The length of the CDR3 is 14 residues. Germline CDR1 reads SGHVS; CDR2 reads FNYEAQ. CDR3 sequence reads: CASSQTSGRVTQYF. DNA of the CDR3: TGTGCCAGCAGCCAGACTAGCGGGAGGGTTACCCAGTACTTC.

In its sample, this clone was seen once. This rearrangement joins TRBV19 to TRBJ2-2; D might be TRBD2 (6 bases). Germline V CDR1 and CDR2: LNHDA, SQIVND (reference sequence). V shed 9 bases and J shed 6 bases, with 11 bases lying between them. CDR3 length: 12 amino acids. CDR3 sequence (DNA): TGTGCCAGCAAAGGAGGGGCCGGGGAGCTGTTTTTT. This translates into CASKGGAGELFF.

The chain recombines TRBV4-2 with TRBJ2-7; 10 bases fit TRBD2. The V gene's germline CDR1 is LGHNA and CDR2 YNFKEQ. Unmatched junction bases numbered 9, after V lost 3 bases and J lost 4 bases. The CDR3 is 16 amino acids. The CDR3 loop is CASSHLSGREIYEQYF. The CDR3 DNA is TGTGCCAGCAGCCACTTGAGCGGGAGGGAAATATACGAGCAGTACTTC.

This clone was counted once. J is TRBJ1-2 and V is TRBV28; tentatively, D is TRBD1 (5 bases). The ends were cut back, 6 bases at V and 3 bases at J, with 14 bases in the middle. The germline gives CDR1 MDHEN, CDR2 SYDVKM. The CDR3 is made up of 14 amino acids. CDR3 nucleotide sequence: TGTGCCAGCAGGGAGGGGTCAGACGACTATGGCTACACCTTC. This codes for CASREGSDDYGYTF.

The rearrangement joins TRBV5-1 to TRBJ1-4, with 7 bases fitting TRBD1. V dropped 7 bases and J dropped 8; count of bases not matched to a gene: 14. Germline CDR1 and CDR2: SGHRS and YFSETQ. The CDR3 is made up of 15 amino acids. In nucleotides, the CDR3 is TGCGCCAGCCGAAAAGGGGGCACCTCGAAGGAAAAACTGTTTTTT. Translation: CASRKGGTSKEKLFF.

This chain links TRBV27 with TRBJ2-5, with a possible D match to TRBD2 (6 bases). Trimming shortened V by 6 bases and J by 4 bases, and 18 bases separated the two germline ends. In germline, CDR1 is MNHEY, CDR2 SMNVEV (reference sequence). The CDR3 has 15 amino acids. The CDR3 sequence is CASRLLGGEGETQYF. The CDR3 region has the DNA TGTGCCAGCAGACTACTAGGAGGGGAAGGAGAGACCCAGTACTTC.

About this clone: The same CDR3 also results from other DNA sequences found in this sample. V is TRBV18 and J is TRBJ1-2, with 7 positions matching TRBD1. This CDR3 has 12 amino acids. V lost 3 bases, J lost 6 bases, and 1 base stayed unmatched. CDR1 is KGHSH and CDR2 is LQKENI in the germline V gene. Here the CDR3 DNA reads TGTGCCAGCTCACCCGACAGGGATGGCTACACCTTC. This encodes CASSPDRDGYTF. The full variable domain, completed using reference TRBV18 and TRBJ1-2, is NAGVMQNPRHLVRRRGQEARLRCSPMKGHSHVYWYRQLPEEGLKFMVYLQKENIIDESGMPKERFSAEFPKEGPSILRIQQVVRGDSAAYFCASSPDRDGYTFGSGTRLTVV.

The chain is built from TRBV5-1 and TRBJ2-3; no reliable D call. Germline CDR1 reads SGHRS; CDR2 reads YFSETQ. The CDR3 spans 13 residues. Trimming removed 2 bases at V and 1 base at J, with 5 bases between. CDR3 region: CASSFPGTDTQYF. The CDR3 coding sequence is TGCGCCAGCAGCTTCCCCGGCACAGATACGCAGTATTTT.

The V gene is TRBV14, the J gene TRBJ1-1; 9 bases align to TRBD1. J was trimmed by 1 base and V by 6 bases; bases with no gene match: 6. The CDR3 spans 15 residues. Germline assignment: CDR1 SGHDN and CDR2 FVKESK. The CDR3 bases are TGTGCCAGCAGACAATCGACAGGGGGGAACACTGAAGCTTTCTTT. This codes for CASRQSTGGNTEAFF.

The chain uses TRBV28 and TRBJ2-1; 11 positions match TRBD2. From germline, CDR1 is MDHEN and CDR2 SYDVKM. This CDR3 spans 15 amino acids. Losses at the gene ends were 6 bases for V and 4 bases for J; bases not matched to a gene: 5. CDR3 sequence (DNA): TGTGCCAGCAGAACCACTAGCGGGGGTTACAATGAGCAGTTCTTC. This gives the protein CASRTTSGGYNEQFF.

The chain has TRBV21-1 and TRBJ2-7; no DNA check was done on the table's D call, TRBD1. TRBV21-1 is marked as a pseudogene. CDR3 length: 13 amino acids. As DNA, the CDR3 is TGTGCCAGCAAGGTGGGCAGCTCCTACGAGCAGTACTTC. It translates to CASKVGSSYEQYF.

CDR3: CASSERIRDWSSYEQYF. In nucleotides, the CDR3 is TGTGCCAGCAGTGAAAGGATCCGGGACTGGAGCTCCTACGAGCAGTACTTC. V and J are TRBV6-1 and TRBJ2-7; a weak D match, TRBD2 (6 bases). The germline V gene encodes CDR1 MNHNS and CDR2 SASEGT. V was pared by 2 bases and J by 0 bases, with 17 bases between. CDR3 length: 17 amino acids.

The chain links TRBV14 to TRBJ2-2, with a tentative D call TRBD2 (6 bases). The CDR3 length is 15 residues. Germline CDR1 is SGHDN and CDR2 is FVKESK. V was trimmed by 8 bases and J by 8 bases, leaving 21 bases between them. Here the CDR3 DNA reads TGTGCCAGCTCCCCTCGGTTCGGGGGTGCAGGGGAGCTGTTTTTT. Translation: CASSPRFGGAGELFF.

This sequence joins TRBV7-2 and TRBJ2-1; D is undetermined. The CDR3 is 16 residues long. Germline loops: CDR1 SGHTA, CDR2 FQGNSA. Trimming took off 4 bases at V and 0 bases at J, with 13 bases between the two ends. CDR3 bases: TGTGCCAGCAGCTCCACCTTTACGAGCTCCTACAATGAGCAGTTCTTC. Translating gives CASSSTFTSSYNEQFF.

The rearrangement links TRBV6-5 to TRBJ2-7; D is unresolved. The germline V gene has CDR1 MNHEY and CDR2 SVGAGI. This CDR3 contains 13 residues. With 8 bases removed from V and 3 bases from J, the gap between germline ends came to 14 bases. In DNA form, the CDR3 reads TGTGCCAGCGCCCCCTACGAAGACTACGAGCAGTACTTC. The encoded protein is CASAPYEDYEQYF.

This chain connects TRBV9 to TRBJ2-3; D is unclear. The V and J ends lost 1 base and 2 bases respectively, with 11 bases between them. This CDR3 spans 15 amino acids. Germline lookup yields CDR1 SGDLS and CDR2 YYNGEE. The CDR3 region is CASSVSSASTDTQYF. As DNA, the CDR3 is TGTGCCAGCAGCGTAAGCAGCGCCTCCACAGATACGCAGTATTTT.